The 3 T cell receptor beta chains presented below share a single source sample, sequenced in a study of T cells in Graves' hyperthyroidism and ophthalmopathy. TCR beta CDR3 region amplification was performed from RNA transcripts. Using the HTBI primer set, a first-round RT-PCR was run on the TCR CDR3. Each CDR3 protein gets one entry after TCRdb re-called the multiplex PCR reads with MiXCR. The table includes 250,000 to 300,000 distinct CDR3 sequences, 13% detected once. The source material was blood. The receptor source for this set is a woman under 40 with Graves' hyperthyroidism that later progressed to Graves' ophthalmopathy.

The V call is TRBV6-2 or TRBV6-3, the J call TRBJ2-2; unclear D gene. Germline CDR1 reads MNHEY; CDR2 reads SVGEGT. This CDR3 spans 17 amino acids. Trimming stripped 2 bases from V and 0 bases from J, with 13 bases between. CDR3 sequence: CASSYETANSNTGELFF. The CDR3, as DNA: TGTGCCAGCAGTTACGAAACGGCTAATTCGAACACCGGGGAGCTGTTTTTT.

Comments on this clonotype: This clone may be a read error of a much larger clone one base away. The CDR3: CATSRDGREEGGYTF. The CDR3 DNA sequence: TGTGCCACCAGCAGAGATGGTCGGGAGGAAGGTGGCTACACCTTC. The chain is built from TRBV15 and TRBJ1-2; D is unresolved. Germline loops: CDR1 LNHNV, CDR2 YYDKDF (reference sequence). V lost 0 bases, J lost 7 bases, and 15 bases lay in between. This CDR3 is 15 amino acids long.

This clonotype was picked up many times. The CDR3 spells CASSPPGLTTEQYF. DNA of the CDR3: TGTGCCAGCAGTCCCCCAGGACTTACCACCGAGCAGTACTTC. The V call is TRBV6-2 or TRBV6-3, the J call TRBJ2-7; possibly TRBD2 for D (5 bases). Germline CDR1 and CDR2: MNHEY and SVGEGT. V shed 5 bases and J shed 6 bases, with 17 bases lying between them. The CDR3 extends over 14 amino acids.